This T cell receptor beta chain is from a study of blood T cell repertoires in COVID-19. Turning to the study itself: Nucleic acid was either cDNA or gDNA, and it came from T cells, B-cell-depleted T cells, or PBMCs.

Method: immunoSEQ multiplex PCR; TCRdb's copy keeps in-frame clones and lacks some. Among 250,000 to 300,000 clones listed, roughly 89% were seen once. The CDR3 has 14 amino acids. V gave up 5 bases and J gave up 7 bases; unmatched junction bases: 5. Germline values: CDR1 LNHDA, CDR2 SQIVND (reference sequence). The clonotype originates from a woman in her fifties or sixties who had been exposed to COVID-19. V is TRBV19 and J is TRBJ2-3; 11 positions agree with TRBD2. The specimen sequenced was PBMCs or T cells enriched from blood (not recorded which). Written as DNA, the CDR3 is TGTGCCAGTAGTCCACTAGCGGGGGTTTATACGCAGTATTTT. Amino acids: CASSPLAGVYTQYF.